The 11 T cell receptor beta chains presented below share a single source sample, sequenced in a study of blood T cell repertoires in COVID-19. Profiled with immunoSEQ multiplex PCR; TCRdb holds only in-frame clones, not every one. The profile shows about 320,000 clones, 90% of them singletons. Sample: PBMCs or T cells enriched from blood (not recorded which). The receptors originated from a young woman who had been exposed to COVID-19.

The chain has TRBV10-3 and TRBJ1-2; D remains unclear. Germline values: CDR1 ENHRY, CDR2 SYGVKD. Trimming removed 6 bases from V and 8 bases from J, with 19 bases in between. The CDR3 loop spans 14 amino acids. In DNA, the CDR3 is TGTGCCATCAGGGAGGGCCCCCACGCAGGAGGCTACACCTTC. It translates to CAIREGPHAGGYTF.

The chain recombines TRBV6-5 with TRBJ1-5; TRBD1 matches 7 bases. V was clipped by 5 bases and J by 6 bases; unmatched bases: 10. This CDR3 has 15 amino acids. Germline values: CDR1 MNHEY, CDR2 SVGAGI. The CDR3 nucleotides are TGTGCCAGCAGTCGGAAAGGGGGCCGGGGTCAGCCCCAGCATTTT. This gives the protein CASSRKGGRGQPQHF.

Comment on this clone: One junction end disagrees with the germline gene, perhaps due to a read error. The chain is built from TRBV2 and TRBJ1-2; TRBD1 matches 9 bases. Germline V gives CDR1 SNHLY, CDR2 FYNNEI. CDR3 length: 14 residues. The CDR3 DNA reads TGTGCCAGCGGGGAACAGGGGGCAAGCTATGGCTACATCTTC. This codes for CASGEQGASYGYIF.

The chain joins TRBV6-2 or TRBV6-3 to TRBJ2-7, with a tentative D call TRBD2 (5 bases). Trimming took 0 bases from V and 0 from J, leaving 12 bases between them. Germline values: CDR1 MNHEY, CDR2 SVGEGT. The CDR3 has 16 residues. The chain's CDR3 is CASSYSPGLSSYEQYF. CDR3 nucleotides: TGTGCCAGCAGTTACTCTCCAGGACTTAGCTCCTACGAGCAGTACTTC.

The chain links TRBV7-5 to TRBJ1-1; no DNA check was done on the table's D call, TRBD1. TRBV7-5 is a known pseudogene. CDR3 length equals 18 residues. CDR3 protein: CARSPQPYPSQGGTEAFF. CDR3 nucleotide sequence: TGTGCCAGAAGCCCTCAGCCATATCCTAGTCAGGGGGGAACTGAAGCTTTCTTT.

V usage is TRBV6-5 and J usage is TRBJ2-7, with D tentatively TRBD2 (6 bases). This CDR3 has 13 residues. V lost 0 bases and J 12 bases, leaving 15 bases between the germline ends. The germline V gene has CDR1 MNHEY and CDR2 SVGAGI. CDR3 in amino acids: CASSYSWGDDMYF. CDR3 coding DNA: TGTGCCAGCAGTTACTCTTGGGGGGATGATATGTACTTC.

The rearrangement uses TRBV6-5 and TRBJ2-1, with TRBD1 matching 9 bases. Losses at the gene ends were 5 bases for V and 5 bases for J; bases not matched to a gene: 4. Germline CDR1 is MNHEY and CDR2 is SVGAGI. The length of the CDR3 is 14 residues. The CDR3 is CASSTGQGNNEQFF. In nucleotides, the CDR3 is TGTGCCAGCAGTACGGGACAGGGAAACAATGAGCAGTTCTTC.

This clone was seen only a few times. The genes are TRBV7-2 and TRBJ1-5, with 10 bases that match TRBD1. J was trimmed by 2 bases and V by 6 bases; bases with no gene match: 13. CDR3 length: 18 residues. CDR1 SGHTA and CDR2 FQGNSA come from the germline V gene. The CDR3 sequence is CASSNDRDRGLGNQPQHF. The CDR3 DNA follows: TGTGCCAGCAGTAACGACCGGGACAGGGGTTTAGGCAATCAGCCCCAGCATTTT. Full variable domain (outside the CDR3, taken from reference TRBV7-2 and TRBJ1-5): GAGVSQSPSNKVTEKGKDVELRCDPISGHTALYWYRQSLGQGLEFLIYFQGNSAPDKSGLPSDRFSAERTGGSVSTLTIQRTQQEDSAVYLCASSNDRDRGLGNQPQHFGDGTRLSIL.

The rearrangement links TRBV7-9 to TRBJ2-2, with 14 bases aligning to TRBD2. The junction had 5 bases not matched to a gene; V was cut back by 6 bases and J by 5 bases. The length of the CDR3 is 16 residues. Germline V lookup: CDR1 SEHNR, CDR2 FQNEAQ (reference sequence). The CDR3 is CASSFGLAGGTGELFF. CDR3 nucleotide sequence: TGTGCCAGCAGTTTCGGACTAGCGGGGGGAACCGGGGAGCTGTTTTTT.

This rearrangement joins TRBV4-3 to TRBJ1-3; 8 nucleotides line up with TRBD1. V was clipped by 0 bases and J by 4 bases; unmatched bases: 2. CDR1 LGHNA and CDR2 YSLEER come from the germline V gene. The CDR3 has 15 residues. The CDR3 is CASSQDRQGGNTIYF. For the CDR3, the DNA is TGCGCCAGCAGCCAAGATAGACAGGGGGGAAACACCATATATTTT.

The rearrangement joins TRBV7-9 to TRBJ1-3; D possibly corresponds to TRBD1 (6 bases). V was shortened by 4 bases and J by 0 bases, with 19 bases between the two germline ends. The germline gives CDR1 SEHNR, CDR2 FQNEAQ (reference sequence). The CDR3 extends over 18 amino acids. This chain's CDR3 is CASSSHLQGSHSGNTIYF. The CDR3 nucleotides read TGTGCCAGCAGCTCCCACCTTCAGGGGTCACACTCTGGAAACACCATATATTTT.